The T cell receptor (beta chain) described here comes from a study of post-analysis software for immune sequencing data. Regarding the study as a whole: There were about 5 TRBV segments more frequent in patients than controls, and TRBV5-6, TRBV5-1 and TRBV20-1 were among them.

Turning to this clonotype: Its target is not known. This could be a read error, since a much larger clone is one nucleotide away.

V lost 11 bases to trimming and J lost 4 bases; unmatched junction nucleotides: 8. Germline V CDR1 and CDR2: MGHDK, SYGVNS. This CDR3 is built from 13 residues. Unique molecular identifiers were present in the TCR beta cDNA libraries. The authors obtained 540,000 or so cDNA molecules from roughly 1 to 10 million T cells. Each CDR3 protein is one row after TCRdb ran MiXCR on the PCR reads. Here the sample spans around 190,000 distinct CDR3 sequences, roughly 30% being singletons. The V call is TRBV25-1, the J call TRBJ2-7; 10 bases match TRBD1. Specimen: blood. The TCR comes from a girl under 18 with multiple sclerosis. The CDR3 region has the DNA TGTGCCGGCAAAGGACAGGGGGGGTACGAGCAGTACTTC. Its protein product is CAGKGQGGYEQYF.